The rows below give T cell receptor beta chains drawn from one sample of a study of T cell responses to AZD1222 COVID-19 vaccine. Sequencing was performed with immunoSEQ multiplex PCR; in TCRdb, only in-frame clones are kept and a portion is missing. The sample carries about 150,000 clones, approximately 91% recorded once. Material: peripheral blood, obtained on day 0 of AZD1222 vaccination. These receptors originate from an adult in good health. Both conserved end residues are part of each CDR3. D genes are given only for firm matches. The size field is filled for only some rows; it gives once, few, many or a size class.

J: TRBJ2-7; D: .; V: TRBV6-2/TRBV6-3; size: .; DNA: TGTGCCAGCAGCCGATGGCAGGGGAGGAACGAGCAGTACTTC; CDR3: CASSRWQGRNEQYF
J: TRBJ2-2; D: TRBD2; V: TRBV9; size: few; DNA: TGTGCCAGCAGCGAACTAGCGGAGAACACCGGGGAGCTGTTTTTT; CDR3: CASSELAENTGELFF
J: TRBJ2-7; D: .; V: TRBV9; size: .; DNA: TGTGCCAGCAGCGGGGGGAGAGGATCCGACGAGCAGTACTTC; CDR3: CASSGGRGSDEQYF
J: TRBJ1-2; D: .; V: TRBV30; size: .; DNA: TGTGCCTGGAGTGAGGGAAATAACTATGGCTACACCTTC; CDR3: CAWSEGNNYGYTF
J: TRBJ2-1; D: TRBD2; V: TRBV10-2; size: .; DNA: TGCGCCAGCAGGGAGACTAGCGGGGCTGAGCAGTTCTTC; CDR3: CASRETSGAEQFF
J: TRBJ2-1; D: .; V: TRBV4-3; size: .; DNA: TGCGCCAGCAGCCAAGATGTCAGGGCTAATGAGCAGTTCTTC; CDR3: CASSQDVRANEQFF
J: TRBJ1-5; D: TRBD1; V: TRBV3-1/TRBV3-2; size: once; DNA: TGTGCCAGCAGCCTTGGGACAGGCCTTCGGCCCCAGCATTTT; CDR3: CASSLGTGLRPQHF
J: TRBJ1-1; D: TRBD1; V: TRBV7-3; size: .; DNA: TGTGCCAGCAGCTCGCGGACAGGGTTGAGCACTGAAGCTTTCTTT; CDR3: CASSSRTGLSTEAFF
J: TRBJ1-2; D: .; V: TRBV7-2; size: .; DNA: TGTGCCAGCAGCTTTGGACAGCCCGACTTTTATGGCTACACCTTC; CDR3: CASSFGQPDFYGYTF
J: TRBJ1-5; D: .; V: TRBV12-3/TRBV12-4; size: .; DNA: TGTGCCAGCAACTGGGGCAATCAGCCCCAGCATTTT; CDR3: CASNWGNQPQHF
J: TRBJ2-1; D: TRBD2; V: TRBV10-3; size: .; DNA: TGTGCCATCACCCCTAGCGGGGGGGGGAACAATGAGCAGTTCTTC; CDR3: CAITPSGGGNNEQFF
J: TRBJ1-2; D: .; V: TRBV27; size: .; DNA: TGTGCCAGCAGGGCTGTTGGATATGGCTACACCTTC; CDR3: CASRAVGYGYTF
J: TRBJ1-1; D: .; V: TRBV7-9; size: .; DNA: TGTGCCAGCAGTAATCACGGTAAAAATGAAGCTTTCTTT; CDR3: CASSNHGKNEAFF
J: TRBJ2-7; D: .; V: TRBV20-1; size: .; DNA: TGCAGTGCTAGTCTTTACGGGGGACCCCTCGATCCCGAGCAGTACTTC; CDR3: CSASLYGGPLDPEQYF
J: TRBJ1-1; D: .; V: TRBV30; size: .; DNA: TGTGCCTGGAGTGCCCTGAACACTGAAGCTTTCTTT; CDR3: CAWSALNTEAFF
J: TRBJ1-5; D: .; V: TRBV6-4; size: once; DNA: TGTGCCAGCAGTGACTCGGGCGGGGATCAGCCCCAGCATTTT; CDR3: CASSDSGGDQPQHF
J: TRBJ1-1; D: .; V: TRBV5-4; size: .; DNA: TGTGCCAGCAGCTCCGCCCTGACTGAAGCTTTCTTT; CDR3: CASSSALTEAFF
J: TRBJ2-3; D: .; V: TRBV3-1/TRBV3-2; size: .; DNA: TGTGCCAGCAGCCAAGATTATTCCCGGAGCACAGATACGCAGTATTTT; CDR3: CASSQDYSRSTDTQYF
J: TRBJ1-2; D: .; V: TRBV6-5; size: .; DNA: TGTGCCAGCAGTTATGGTGACTATGGCTACACCTTC; CDR3: CASSYGDYGYTF
J: TRBJ1-6; D: .; V: TRBV6-5; size: .; DNA: TGTGCCAGCAGTCAAACAGGGCCTAATTCACCCCTCCACTTT; CDR3: CASSQTGPNSPLHF
J: TRBJ2-7; D: TRBD2; V: TRBV2; size: .; DNA: TGTGCCAGCAGCGCTAGACTAGCGGGAGTAACCGAGCAGTACTTC; CDR3: CASSARLAGVTEQYF
J: TRBJ1-2; D: .; V: TRBV30; size: .; DNA: TGTGCCTGGTCACAGGTTAACTATGGCTACACCTTC; CDR3: CAWSQVNYGYTF
J: TRBJ2-1; D: .; V: TRBV18; size: .; DNA: TGTGCCAGCTCACCTCCAGTCGTGCAGCACAATGAGCAGTTCTTC; CDR3: CASSPPVVQHNEQFF
J: TRBJ2-7; D: TRBD1; V: TRBV2; size: .; DNA: TGTGCCAGCACCGGGACAGGGGCCTACGAGCAGTACTTC; CDR3: CASTGTGAYEQYF
J: TRBJ2-2; D: TRBD2; V: TRBV6-6; size: .; DNA: TGTGCCAGCAGTTACTCTCTAGCGGGAGTAACCGGGGAGCTGTTTTTT; CDR3: CASSYSLAGVTGELFF
J: TRBJ2-5; D: .; V: TRBV6-5; size: .; DNA: TGTGCCAGCAGTTACTCCTTTGGAGGGGGCAGAGGGACCCAGTACTTC; CDR3: CASSYSFGGGRGTQYF
J: TRBJ2-5; D: TRBD2; V: TRBV5-1; size: .; DNA: TGCGCTACAAAATCTCTGACTAGCGGAGAGACCCAGTACTTC; CDR3: CATKSLTSGETQYF
J: TRBJ2-7; D: TRBD2; V: TRBV28; size: .; DNA: TGTGCCAGCAGGACTAGCGGGAGTTCCGAGCAGTACTTC; CDR3: CASRTSGSSEQYF
J: TRBJ1-4; D: .; V: TRBV6-6; size: .; DNA: TGTGCCAGCAGACACTCGGGAGGGGGGAATGAAAAACTGTTTTTT; CDR3: CASRHSGGGNEKLFF
J: TRBJ2-7; D: TRBD1; V: TRBV2; size: .; DNA: TGTGCCAGCATAGACAGGGGGCGAAGCTACGAGCAGTACTTC; CDR3: CASIDRGRSYEQYF
J: TRBJ2-1; D: TRBD1; V: TRBV12-5; size: .; DNA: TGTGCTAGTGGTCCCGCGACAGGGGAAAATGAGCAGTTCTTC; CDR3: CASGPATGENEQFF
J: TRBJ1-4; D: .; V: TRBV5-4; size: .; DNA: TGTGCCAGCAGCTTGGGGGAGGAAACTAATGAAAAACTGTTTTTT; CDR3: CASSLGEETNEKLFF
J: TRBJ2-7; D: TRBD2; V: TRBV6-6; size: .; DNA: TGTGCCAGCAGCCCCGGGACTAGCGGGAACTACGAGCAGTACTTC; CDR3: CASSPGTSGNYEQYF
J: TRBJ1-6; D: .; V: TRBV2; size: .; DNA: TGTGCCAGCAGTGTGGGGCCAAATTCACCCCTCCACTTT; CDR3: CASSVGPNSPLHF
J: TRBJ2-3; D: TRBD2; V: TRBV11-3; size: .; DNA: TGTGCCAGCAGCTTCGCAAGCGGGAGGGGTGGCACAGATACGCAGTATTTT; CDR3: CASSFASGRGGTDTQYF
J: TRBJ2-4; D: .; V: TRBV28; size: .; DNA: TGTGCCAGCAGGGGGCGTAGGAACATTCAGTACTTC; CDR3: CASRGRRNIQYF
J: TRBJ1-2; D: .; V: TRBV6-5; size: .; DNA: TGTGCCAGTCAGGTTCGGAGACCTAGTAACTATGGCTACACCTTC; CDR3: CASQVRRPSNYGYTF
J: TRBJ2-5; D: TRBD1; V: TRBV6-5; size: .; DNA: TGTGCCAGCAGTAACTCCCGCAGGGGGCCCAAGACCCAGTACTTC; CDR3: CASSNSRRGPKTQYF
J: TRBJ1-2; D: TRBD1; V: TRBV9; size: .; DNA: TGTGCCAGCAGCGCCACCGGGACAGCCTATGGCTACACCTTC; CDR3: CASSATGTAYGYTF
J: TRBJ2-1; D: .; V: TRBV21-1; size: .; DNA: TGTGCCAGCAGCAAAAGACGGGACAATGAGCAGTTCTTC; CDR3: CASSKRRDNEQFF
J: TRBJ2-1; D: TRBD2; V: TRBV13; size: .; DNA: TGTGCCAGCAGGATCGGGGGGGACCACAATGAGCAGTTCTTC; CDR3: CASRIGGDHNEQFF
J: TRBJ1-2; D: .; V: TRBV10-3; size: .; DNA: TGTGCCATCAGTGTAGGTTCTCACTCGGACTATGGCTACACCTTC; CDR3: CAISVGSHSDYGYTF
J: TRBJ2-1; D: .; V: TRBV28; size: .; DNA: TGTGCCAGCAGGCTGTCCCCCTACAATGAGCAGTTCTTC; CDR3: CASRLSPYNEQFF
J: TRBJ1-2; D: TRBD1; V: TRBV7-9; size: .; DNA: TGTGCCAGCAGCACTAGCGGACAGGGGGGAGATGGCTACACCTTC; CDR3: CASSTSGQGGDGYTF
J: TRBJ2-3; D: TRBD2; V: TRBV19; size: .; DNA: TGTGCCAGTAGTGCGGGGACTAGCGGGACAACGGCAGATACGCAGTATTTT; CDR3: CASSAGTSGTTADTQYF
J: TRBJ2-7; D: .; V: TRBV12-5; size: .; DNA: TGTGCTAGTGGTTTGCCAGGGGGGGCCTACGAGCAGTACTTC; CDR3: CASGLPGGAYEQYF
J: TRBJ2-3; D: TRBD2; V: TRBV7-8; size: .; DNA: TGTGCCAGCAGCTTTACTAGCGGGAGGCCCACAGATACGCAGTATTTT; CDR3: CASSFTSGRPTDTQYF
J: TRBJ2-3; D: TRBD2; V: TRBV19; size: .; DNA: TGTGCCACTGGACTAGCGGGGGGTCTGGTAGATACGCAGTATTTT; CDR3: CATGLAGGLVDTQYF
J: TRBJ1-2; D: TRBD1; V: TRBV9; size: .; DNA: TGTGCCAGCAGCGTAGCTACAGGGGGCTATGGTGGCTACACCTTC; CDR3: CASSVATGGYGGYTF
J: TRBJ2-5; D: TRBD2; V: TRBV6-6; size: .; DNA: TGTGCCAGCAGAGTGACTAGCGGGGGCCGCCACGGGACCCAGTACTTC; CDR3: CASRVTSGGRHGTQYF
J: TRBJ1-2; D: .; V: TRBV7-8; size: .; DNA: TGTGCCAGCAGCTTAGTCATTAGAGCTAACTATGGCTACACCTTC; CDR3: CASSLVIRANYGYTF
J: TRBJ2-3; D: TRBD2; V: TRBV6-4; size: .; DNA: TGTGCCAGCAGTGCTCACGGGGGGGAAACAGATACGCAGTATTTT; CDR3: CASSAHGGETDTQYF
J: TRBJ2-2; D: TRBD2; V: TRBV7-9; size: once; DNA: TGTGCCAGCAGAAGTATAGCGGGACCCGCCGGGGAGCTGTTTTTT; CDR3: CASRSIAGPAGELFF